The 16 T cell receptor beta chains listed next were all sequenced from one sample in a study of T cells in Graves' hyperthyroidism and ophthalmopathy. Amplified regions were TCR beta CDR3 sequences from RNA transcripts. HTBI primers drove first-round RT-PCR of the TCR CDR3. Using its own MiXCR run on the multiplex PCR reads, TCRdb lists one record per CDR3 protein. The data contain about 350,000 distinct CDR3 sequences, around 14% of them singletons. Source material: blood. The receptors were sampled from a woman younger than 45 with Graves' hyperthyroidism.

In its sample, this clonotype was seen many times. This chain connects TRBV29-1 to TRBJ1-1; 7 positions match TRBD1. V was clipped by 6 bases and J by 4 bases; unmatched bases: 5. The CDR3 consists of 12 residues. Germline V gene sequence: CDR1 SQVTM, CDR2 ANQGSEA. The CDR3 DNA is TGCAGCGTGAACAGGGGTGTCACTGAAGCTTTCTTT. Encoded protein: CSVNRGVTEAFF.

The chain carries TRBV6-1 and TRBJ2-3; 7 bases align to TRBD2. This CDR3 is 16 amino acids long. The junction had 8 bases not matched to a gene; V was cut back by 1 base and J by 4 bases. Germline V CDR1 and CDR2: MNHNS, SASEGT. CDR3 bases: TGTGCCAGCAGTGAAGTCCCGGGACTAAGGTCAGATACGCAGTATTTT. It translates to CASSEVPGLRSDTQYF.

V usage is TRBV9 and J usage is TRBJ2-6, with D possibly matching TRBD2 (7 bases). There are 17 residues in the CDR3. V lost 7 bases and J 0 bases, leaving 17 bases between the germline ends. Germline-derived CDR1 and CDR2 are SGDLS and YYNGEE. DNA of the CDR3: TGTGCCAGCGTCGGGGGGCTTCTTCCCTCTGGGGCCAACGTCCTGACTTTC. This gives the protein CASVGGLLPSGANVLTF.

This clonotype was observed many times. The J gene is TRBJ2-5, the V gene TRBV12-3 or TRBV12-4; D unresolved. V lost 6 bases, J lost 4 bases, and 12 bases lay in between. The CDR3 is 13 amino acids. The CDR3 loop is CASSSPNPETQYF. The DNA of the CDR3 is TGTGCCAGCAGCTCCCCTAACCCAGAGACCCAGTACTTC.

Many counts were recorded for this clonotype. The chain recombines TRBV2 with TRBJ2-3; no firm D call. The V end lost 0 bases, the J end lost 4 bases, and 8 bases lay between the germline ends. Looked up from germline, CDR1 is SNHLY and CDR2 is FYNNEI. The CDR3 covers 14 residues. The CDR3 loop is CASSEALVSDTQYF. The CDR3, as DNA: TGTGCCAGCAGTGAAGCGTTGGTCTCAGATACGCAGTATTTT.

In this sample, this clonotype turned up a few times. This CDR3 is CASSSWGLHNEQFF. As DNA, the CDR3 is TGTGCCAGCAGTTCCTGGGGACTCCACAATGAGCAGTTCTTC. The rearrangement uses TRBV28 and TRBJ2-1, with D maybe TRBD2 (6 bases). V lost 4 bases to trimming and J lost 5 bases, with 12 bases between them. CDR3 length equals 14 residues. Looked up from germline, CDR1 is MDHEN and CDR2 is SYDVKM.

In its sample, this clonotype was seen a few times. The rearrangement links TRBV6-1 to TRBJ1-5; D gene ambiguous. CDR3 length equals 12 residues. Germline assignment: CDR1 MNHNS and CDR2 SASEGT. Trimming shortened V by 8 bases and J by 3 bases, and 8 bases separated the two germline ends. CDR3 sequence (DNA): TGTGCCAGCTTTGGCTCCAATCAGCCCCAGCATTTT. Protein sequence: CASFGSNQPQHF.

The chain joins TRBV20-1 to TRBJ1-6; perhaps TRBD1 as D (5 bases). Deletions cut 7 bases from V and 6 bases from J, with 19 bases between. Germline CDR1 is DFQATT and CDR2 is SNEGSKA (reference sequence). The CDR3 has 15 residues. CDR3 nucleotide sequence: TGCAGTGTATTGGGGCAGGGAGATACTAATTCACCCCTCCACTTT. As protein: CSVLGQGDTNSPLHF.

Ten or more counts support this clonotype. The chain links TRBV7-9 to TRBJ1-1; D is unclear. The V gene lost 5 bases and the J gene lost 0 bases, with 13 bases spanning the gap. The CDR3 consists of 15 residues. From germline, CDR1 is SEHNR and CDR2 FQNEAQ (reference sequence). This chain's CDR3 is CASSPPVIMNTEAFF. In nucleotides, the CDR3 is TGTGCCAGCAGCCCCCCAGTGATTATGAACACTGAAGCTTTCTTT.

J is TRBJ2-2 and V is TRBV20-1, with D perhaps TRBD1 (7 bases). This CDR3 region has 13 residues. The germline gives CDR1 DFQATT, CDR2 SNEGSKA (reference sequence). V shed 6 bases and J shed 7 bases, with 15 bases lying between them. The CDR3 loop reads CSADRQGGGELFF. The CDR3 DNA follows: TGCAGTGCGGACCGACAGGGAGGCGGGGAGCTGTTTTTT.

This clonotype was counted ten times or more. The chain employs TRBV20-1 and TRBJ2-1; TRBD2 aligns across 8 bases. CDR3 length: 15 residues. Germline CDR1 is DFQATT and CDR2 is SNEGSKA (reference sequence). Trimming cost V 6 bases and J 2 bases; bases outside gene matches: 9. CDR3 in DNA: TGCAGTGCCCCCGGTAGCGGGGCTACCTACAATGAGCAGTTCTTC. Translating it yields CSAPGSGATYNEQFF.

The table lists this clonotype with many counts. This sequence joins TRBV29-1 and TRBJ2-7; the D gene is possibly TRBD1 (5 bases). Germline CDR1 reads SQVTM; CDR2 reads ANQGSEA. There are 14 residues in the CDR3. With 4 bases removed from V and 4 bases from J, the gap between germline ends came to 17 bases. The CDR3 protein is CSVVPRTNQYEQYF. CDR3 coding DNA: TGCAGCGTTGTCCCTAGGACAAATCAATACGAGCAGTACTTC.

This clonotype was found many times. V usage is TRBV5-1 and J usage is TRBJ2-6, with D perhaps TRBD1 or TRBD2 (5 bases each). In germline, CDR1 is SGHRS, CDR2 YFSETQ. CDR3 length equals 16 residues. V lost 4 bases to trimming and J lost 2 bases, with 13 bases between them. The CDR3 nucleotides are TGCGCCAGCAGCACCGCTCCGGGGCCTGGGGCCAACGTCCTGACTTTC. It specifies CASSTAPGPGANVLTF.

This clonotype was seen at least ten times. This chain connects TRBV10-2 to TRBJ2-5; D is possibly TRBD1 (6 bases). CDR1 WSHSY and CDR2 SAAADI come from the germline V gene. CDR3 length: 13 residues. Between the trimmed V and J ends, which lost 7 bases and 4 bases, there was a span of 13 bases. DNA of the CDR3: TGCGCCAGCACTCGGACAGAGATAGAGACCCAGTACTTC. Protein sequence: CASTRTEIETQYF.

This clonotype was observed once. The chain is built from TRBV20-1 and TRBJ1-1; unclear D gene. Germline CDR1 DFQATT, CDR2 SNEGSKA (reference sequence). The ends were cut back, 2 bases at V and 5 bases at J, with 15 bases in the middle. CDR3 size: 14 residues. In nucleotides, the CDR3 is TGCAGTGCTAGAAATTTAAACATTGGGACTGAAGCTTTCTTT. Amino acids: CSARNLNIGTEAFF.

This clonotype was observed many times. The chain couples TRBV6-5 to TRBJ2-2; 11 bases match TRBD1. The CDR3 is made up of 15 amino acids. The germline CDR1 and CDR2 sequences are MNHEY and SVGAGI. With V trimmed by 2 bases and J by 5 bases, 1 base remained unmatched. The CDR3 region is CASSYGTGGTGELFF. The CDR3 DNA follows: TGTGCCAGCAGTTACGGGACAGGGGGAACCGGGGAGCTGTTTTTT.